The sequence of this T cell receptor beta chain was determined in a study of CD8 T cells in Susac syndrome. The CDR3 loop spans 16 amino acids. Germline V CDR1 and CDR2: MNHEY, SVGEGT. V lost 0 bases and J lost 2, with 11 bases in between. Random hexamers were used to reverse transcribe 0.5 to 1 ug of RNA. Amplification of TCR beta CDR3 by immunoSEQ multiplex PCR spanned 54 Vbeta and 13 Jbeta. TCRdb re-analysed the immunoSEQ multiplex PCR reads in MiXCR, keeping a single row per CDR3 protein. The sample includes some 110,000 distinct CDR3 sequences, 85% to 95% seen only once; the top ten take more than 0.25%.

The source is a human donor with multiple sclerosis. The sequenced sample consisted of CD8+ T cells from PBMCs. This chain connects TRBV6-2 or TRBV6-3 to TRBJ2-1, with a weak D call TRBD1 (5 bases). CDR3 DNA sequence: TGTGCCAGCAGTTACTCCCGACAGAAAACCTACAATGAGCAGTTCTTC. Translation: CASSYSRQKTYNEQFF.